This TCR beta chain was found in a study of early T cells in non-severe SARS-CoV-2 infection. The TCR library protocol attached unique molecular identifiers to the individual cDNA molecules. TCRdb recomputed calls from the 5' RACE reads with MiXCR, one row per CDR3 protein. The top ten clones hold around 13% of a sample with about 31,000 distinct CDR3 sequences, approximately 6.9% of them seen once. This clonotype was seen at least ten times. Its antigen is currently unknown. The length of the CDR3 is 14 residues. V lost 4 bases to trimming and J lost 5 bases, with 12 bases between them. Germline lookup yields CDR1 SGHAT and CDR2 FQNNGV. Findings and caveats of the study: There was a bias toward anti-spike CD8 responses in VDJdb matching, which missed private and CD4 specificities.

The clonotype comes from an adult who was a healthcare worker with PCR-confirmed SARS-CoV-2 infection or an uninfected control (not recorded which). Sequencing used whole blood, obtained at baseline. The chain carries TRBV11-2 and TRBJ2-4; D may correspond to TRBD1 or TRBD2 (5 bases each). CDR3 sequence: CASSSGTRENIQYF. DNA of the CDR3: TGTGCCAGCAGCTCCGGGACGCGAGAAAACATTCAGTACTTC.